Listed below are T cell receptor beta chains from one sample, sequenced in a study of shared clonotypes between healthy human individuals. Data came from immunoSEQ multiplex PCR; TCRdb stores just in-frame clones and leaves some out. The repertoire has hundreds of thousands of clones, 95% to 96% of them found once; the top ten carry roughly 0.1%. Sequenced: naive CD8+ T cells sorted from blood. Receptors originate from a woman in her twenties or thirties in good health. CDR3s include the opening cysteine and the closing phenylalanine or tryptophan. A D gene is named only where the DNA matches it firmly. A row's size may be missing; if present it is once, few, many or a size class.

CDR3,DNA,D,J,size,V
CASSKAGDSGNTIYF,TGTGCCAGCAGCAAAGCGGGAGACAGTGGAAACACCATATATTTT,NA,TRBJ1-3,NA,TRBV21-1
CASTSGGNQPQHF,TGTGCCAGCACTTCTGGGGGAAATCAGCCCCAGCATTTT,NA,TRBJ1-5,NA,TRBV28
CASRGGRPSNEQFF,TGCGCCAGCAGAGGCGGGAGGCCATCCAATGAGCAGTTCTTC,TRBD2,TRBJ2-1,NA,TRBV5-1
CAFGGWDNQPQHF,TGTGCCTTCGGGGGGTGGGACAATCAGCCCCAGCATTTT,NA,TRBJ1-5,NA,TRBV30
CASSAGVGTEAFF,TGTGCCAGCAGCGCGGGGGTGGGCACTGAAGCTTTCTTT,NA,TRBJ1-1,NA,TRBV7-7
CSARGEGTQYF,TGCAGTGCTAGAGGGGAGGGGACCCAGTACTTC,TRBD2,TRBJ2-5,once,TRBV20-1
CASSDPYGYTF,TGTGCCAGCAGTGACCCCTATGGCTACACCTTC,NA,TRBJ1-2,NA,TRBV2
CASSPASRMAPYEQYF,TGCGCCAGCAGCCCCGCCTCGCGCATGGCCCCCTACGAGCAGTACTTC,NA,TRBJ2-7,NA,TRBV10-2
CASSASGRADTQYF,TGTGCCAGCAGCGCTAGCGGGAGGGCAGATACGCAGTATTTT,TRBD2,TRBJ2-3,NA,TRBV9
CASSPRNPGLAGDNEQFF,TGTGCCAGCAGCCCAAGGAACCCGGGACTAGCGGGAGACAATGAGCAGTTCTTC,TRBD2,TRBJ2-1,NA,TRBV2
CASSLVRTGGNYGYTF,TGTGCCAGCAGCTTAGTACGAACAGGGGGCAACTATGGCTACACCTTC,TRBD1,TRBJ1-2,NA,TRBV11-2
CASSSDPVEQYF,TGTGCCAGCAGCTCGGACCCGGTCGAGCAGTACTTC,NA,TRBJ2-7,NA,TRBV7-9
CASSLILGGREPQHF,TGTGCCAGCAGCTTGATCTTGGGGGGCCGGGAGCCCCAGCATTTT,NA,TRBJ1-5,NA,TRBV5-8
CASSIAGLSYEQYF,TGTGCCAGTAGTATAGCCGGCCTCTCCTACGAGCAGTACTTC,NA,TRBJ2-7,NA,TRBV19
CASKKRGFQETQYF,TGTGCCAGCAAGAAAAGGGGATTCCAAGAGACCCAGTACTTC,NA,TRBJ2-5,NA,TRBV27
CASSEGEGKQYF,TGTGCCAGCAGTGAGGGAGAGGGCAAGCAGTACTTC,NA,TRBJ2-7,NA,TRBV2
CASSPHLGLAGVYNEQFF,TGTGCCAGCAGCCCCCACCTTGGACTAGCGGGAGTCTACAATGAGCAGTTCTTC,TRBD2,TRBJ2-1,NA,TRBV7-6
CASSQVGNLRGSYEQYF,TGTGCCAGCAGCCAAGTTGGCAATCTAAGGGGCTCCTACGAGCAGTACTTC,NA,TRBJ2-7,NA,TRBV14
CASSITYRSEAFF,TGTGCCAGTAGTATAACGTACAGATCTGAAGCTTTCTTT,NA,TRBJ1-1,NA,TRBV19
CASSHLDSSNQPQHF,TGTGCCAGCAGCCATCTGGACAGCTCCAATCAGCCCCAGCATTTT,NA,TRBJ1-5,NA,TRBV5-5